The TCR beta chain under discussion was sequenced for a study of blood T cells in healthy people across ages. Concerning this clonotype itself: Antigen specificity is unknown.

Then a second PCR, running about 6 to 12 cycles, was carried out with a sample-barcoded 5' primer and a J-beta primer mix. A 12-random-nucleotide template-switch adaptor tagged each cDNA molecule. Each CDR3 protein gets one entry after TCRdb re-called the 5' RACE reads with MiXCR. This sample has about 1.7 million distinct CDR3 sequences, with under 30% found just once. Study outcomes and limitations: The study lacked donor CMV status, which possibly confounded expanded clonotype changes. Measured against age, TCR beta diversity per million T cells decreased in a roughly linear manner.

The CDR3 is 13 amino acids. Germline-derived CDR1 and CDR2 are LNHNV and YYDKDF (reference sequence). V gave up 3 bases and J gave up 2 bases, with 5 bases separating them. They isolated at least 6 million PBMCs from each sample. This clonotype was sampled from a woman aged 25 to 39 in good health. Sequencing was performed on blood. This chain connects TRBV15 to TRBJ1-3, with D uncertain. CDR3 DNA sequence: TGTGCCACCAGCAGTGCGGCTGGAAACACCATATATTTT. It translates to CATSSAAGNTIYF.